These 14 T cell receptor beta chains share one sample of origin, sequenced in a study of PD-1 blockade in classical Hodgkin lymphoma. Patients all relapsed after autologous stem cell transplantation, and there was variation in brentuximab vedotin exposure. Profiled with immunoSEQ multiplex PCR; TCRdb holds only in-frame clones, not every one. Among approximately 100,000 clones listed, more than 85% were seen once. The specimen was peripheral blood mononuclear cells (PBMCs), collected before the second cycle of nivolumab. The source is a human donor with classical Hodgkin lymphoma.

The rearrangement uses TRBV23-1 and TRBJ2-5, with 8 positions matching TRBD1. TRBV23-1 is sorted into the ORF group, with uncertain function. With V trimmed by 5 bases and J by 3 bases, 11 bases remained unmatched. The CDR3 has 16 residues. CDR3 amino acids: CASSIPLGQGKETQYF. CDR3 DNA sequence: TGCGCCAGCAGTATTCCCTTAGGACAGGGTAAAGAGACCCAGTACTTC.

The count of this clone is one. The rearrangement uses TRBV19 and TRBJ1-5; 9 bases match TRBD1. The CDR3 sequence is 15 residues long. Unmatched junction bases numbered 4, after V lost 4 bases and J lost 3 bases. The germline CDR1 and CDR2 sequences are LNHDA and SQIVND (reference sequence). DNA of the CDR3: TGTGCCAGTAGTACGGGACAGGGTATCAATCAGCCCCAGCATTTT. Its protein is CASSTGQGINQPQHF.

V and J are TRBV7-2 and TRBJ2-5; 11 nucleotides align to TRBD2. The germline CDR1 and CDR2 sequences are SGHTA and FQGNSA. This CDR3 spans 15 amino acids. V was clipped by 5 bases and J by 0 bases; unmatched bases: 2. CDR3 nucleotide sequence: TGTGCCAGCAGCCGACTAGCGGGGTACCAAGAGACCCAGTACTTC. Its protein product is CASSRLAGYQETQYF. The full variable domain, its missing parts supplied by reference TRBV7-2 and TRBJ2-5, is GAGVSQSPSNKVTEKGKDVELRCDPISGHTALYWYRQSLGQGLEFLIYFQGNSAPDKSGLPSDRFSAERTGGSVSTLTIQRTQQEDSAVYLCASSRLAGYQETQYFGPGTRLLVL.

The CDR3 here is CASSSSNWVETGELFF. The DNA of the CDR3 is TGTGCCAGCAGCTCCTCCAACTGGGTAGAGACCGGGGAGCTGTTTTTT. This chain links TRBV11-3 with TRBJ2-2; D remains ambiguous. Germline V gene lookup returns CDR1 SGHNT and CDR2 YENEEA. V was clipped by 4 bases and J by 5 bases, with 17 bases between them. CDR3 size: 16 residues. Filled out from reference TRBV11-3 and TRBJ2-2, the complete variable domain reads EAGVVQSPRYKIIEKKQPVAFWCNPISGHNTLYWYLQNLGQGPELLIRYENEEAVDDSQLPKDRFSAERLKGVDSTLKIQPAELGDSAVYLCASSSSNWVETGELFFGEGSRLTVL.

The CDR3 sequence: CASRQTVWEEKLFF. CDR3 sequence (DNA): TGTGCCAGCAGACAGACGGTTTGGGAGGAAAAACTGTTTTTT. The V call is TRBV6-5, the J call TRBJ1-4, with no clear D. Trimming stripped 6 bases from V and 8 bases from J, with 16 bases between. CDR3 size: 14 residues. Germline loops: CDR1 MNHEY, CDR2 SVGAGI.

The V and J genes are TRBV6-1 and TRBJ2-7; 8 bases align to TRBD1. In germline, CDR1 is MNHNS, CDR2 SASEGT. CDR3 length: 15 amino acids. V shed 7 bases, J shed 4 bases, and the junction held 12 bases outside the gene matches. CDR3 sequence: CASIRGPSSTYEQYF. CDR3 nucleotides: TGTGCCAGCATCAGGGGGCCGTCCTCCACGTACGAGCAGTACTTC.

A single count supports this clone. V usage is TRBV27 and J usage is TRBJ1-2; D ambiguous. Trimming cost V 0 bases and J 3 bases, with 17 bases left between them. Germline CDR1 reads MNHEY; CDR2 reads SMNVEV (reference sequence). CDR3 length: 17 residues. DNA for the CDR3: TGTGCCAGCAGTTTATCAAAAGATGTGGGGTACGACTATGGCTACACCTTC. It is translated as CASSLSKDVGYDYGYTF.

The chain is built from TRBV2 and TRBJ2-3; possible D gene TRBD2, 5 bases. CDR3 length: 19 amino acids. Deletions cut 3 bases from V and 2 bases from J, with 24 bases between. Per germline, CDR1 SNHLY and CDR2 FYNNEI. The CDR3 DNA reads as TGTGCCAGCAGTGAGTGGCTGATGGCTAGCCGAGGCCTCACAGATACGCAGTATTTT. Its protein is CASSEWLMASRGLTDTQYF.

The V gene is TRBV7-6, the J gene TRBJ1-3; the D gene is possibly TRBD1 (5 bases). The CDR3 runs 16 residues. With 1 base removed from V and 0 bases from J, the gap between germline ends came to 10 bases. CDR1 SGHVS and CDR2 FNYEAQ come from the germline V gene. This chain's CDR3 is CASSLGITGSGNTIYF. CDR3 in DNA: TGTGCCAGCAGCTTAGGGATCACAGGCTCTGGAAACACCATATATTTT.

The chain joins TRBV19 to TRBJ2-3; 8 nucleotides line up with TRBD1. Germline CDR1 and CDR2: LNHDA and SQIVND (reference sequence). CDR3 length: 15 amino acids. Germline trimming cut 6 bases from V and 6 bases from J; bases unmatched to any gene: 11. In DNA form, the CDR3 reads TGTGCCAGTAGCCTGGGACAGGTCAGGTCGGATACGCAGTATTTT. As protein: CASSLGQVRSDTQYF.

This clone was counted once. The chain employs TRBV7-9 and TRBJ1-5, with D perhaps matching TRBD1 (5 bases). The CDR3 is 15 amino acids. The V gene's germline CDR1 is SEHNR and CDR2 FQNEAQ (reference sequence). V was pared by 3 bases and J by 6 bases, with 15 bases between. The CDR3 spells CASSLGREYGQPQHF. The CDR3 region has the DNA TGTGCCAGCAGCTTGGGCAGGGAATATGGTCAGCCCCAGCATTTT.

The chain joins TRBV7-7 to TRBJ2-5; D is unclear. Germline V lookup: CDR1 SSHAT, CDR2 FNYEAQ (reference sequence). V was clipped by 2 bases and J by 2 bases, with 6 bases between them. The CDR3 is 13 residues long. The chain's CDR3 is CASSLSSQETQYF. CDR3 sequence (DNA): TGTGCCAGCAGCTTAAGTAGTCAAGAGACCCAGTACTTC.

The chain couples TRBV29-1 to TRBJ2-7, with no clear D. V lost 3 bases and J lost 8, with 11 bases in between. Germline V gene data show CDR1 as SQVTM and CDR2 as ANQGSEA. The CDR3 sequence is 11 residues long. The CDR3 loop is CSVEAASKQYF. CDR3 in DNA: TGCAGCGTTGAGGCCGCTTCAAAGCAGTACTTC.

The chain has TRBV7-3 and TRBJ2-3, with 9 bases that match TRBD1. Germline V CDR1 and CDR2: SGHTA, FQGTGA. J lost 3 bases, V lost 5 bases, and 3 bases had no gene match. The CDR3 runs to 14 residues. The DNA for the CDR3 is TGTGCCAGCAGCCACAGGGGGCTAACAGATACGCAGTATTTT. Translating it yields CASSHRGLTDTQYF.